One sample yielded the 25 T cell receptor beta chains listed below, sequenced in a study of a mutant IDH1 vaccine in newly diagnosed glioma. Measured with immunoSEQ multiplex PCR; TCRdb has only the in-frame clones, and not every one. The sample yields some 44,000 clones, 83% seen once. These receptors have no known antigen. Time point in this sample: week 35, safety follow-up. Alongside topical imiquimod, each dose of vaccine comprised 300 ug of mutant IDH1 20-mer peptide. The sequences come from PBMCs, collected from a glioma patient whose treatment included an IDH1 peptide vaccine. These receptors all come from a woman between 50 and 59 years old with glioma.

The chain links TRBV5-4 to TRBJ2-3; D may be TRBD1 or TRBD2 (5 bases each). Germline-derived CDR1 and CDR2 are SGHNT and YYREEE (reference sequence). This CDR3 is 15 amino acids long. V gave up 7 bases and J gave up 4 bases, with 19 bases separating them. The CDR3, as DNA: TGTGCCAGCCATTCGCGAGGACGGGGCGCAGATACGCAGTATTTT. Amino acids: CASHSRGRGADTQYF. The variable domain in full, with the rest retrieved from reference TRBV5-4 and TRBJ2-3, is ETGVTQSPTHLIKTRGQQVTLRCSSQSGHNTVSWYQQALGQGPQFIFQYYREEENGRGNFPPRFSGLQFPNYSSELNVNALELDDSALYLCASHSRGRGADTQYFGPGTRLTVL.

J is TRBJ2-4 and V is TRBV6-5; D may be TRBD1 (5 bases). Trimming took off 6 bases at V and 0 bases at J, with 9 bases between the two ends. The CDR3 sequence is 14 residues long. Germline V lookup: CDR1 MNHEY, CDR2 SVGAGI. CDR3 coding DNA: TGTGCCAGCAGGGTGGACATAGCCAAAAACATTCAGTACTTC. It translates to CASRVDIAKNIQYF.

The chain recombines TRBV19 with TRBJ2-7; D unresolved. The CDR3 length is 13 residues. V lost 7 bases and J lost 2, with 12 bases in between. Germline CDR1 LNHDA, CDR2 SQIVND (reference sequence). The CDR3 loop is CASTLLPTYEQYF. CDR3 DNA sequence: TGTGCCAGTACCCTCCTCCCAACCTACGAGCAGTACTTC.

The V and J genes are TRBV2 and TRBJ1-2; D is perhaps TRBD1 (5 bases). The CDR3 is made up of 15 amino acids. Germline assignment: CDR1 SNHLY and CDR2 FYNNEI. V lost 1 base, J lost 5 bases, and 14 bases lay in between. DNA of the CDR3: TGTGCCAGCAGTGAAGGCGGCAGGGAAGGGTATGGCTACACCTTC. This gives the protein CASSEGGREGYGYTF.

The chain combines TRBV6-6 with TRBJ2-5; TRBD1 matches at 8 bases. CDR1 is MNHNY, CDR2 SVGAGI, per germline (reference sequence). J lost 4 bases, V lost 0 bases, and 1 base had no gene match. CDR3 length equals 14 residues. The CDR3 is CASSYSTGVETQYF. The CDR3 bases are TGTGCCAGCAGTTACTCGACAGGGGTAGAGACCCAGTACTTC.

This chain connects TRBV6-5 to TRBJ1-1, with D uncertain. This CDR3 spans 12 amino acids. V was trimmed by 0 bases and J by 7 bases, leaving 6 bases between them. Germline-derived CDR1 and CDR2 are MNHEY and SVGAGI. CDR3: CASSYSGIEAFF. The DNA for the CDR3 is TGTGCCAGCAGTTACTCAGGGATTGAAGCTTTCTTT.

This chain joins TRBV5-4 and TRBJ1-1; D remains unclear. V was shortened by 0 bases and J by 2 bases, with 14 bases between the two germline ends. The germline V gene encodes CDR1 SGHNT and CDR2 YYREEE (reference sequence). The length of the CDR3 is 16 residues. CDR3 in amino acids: CASSLAGGQSNTEAFF. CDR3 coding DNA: TGTGCCAGCAGCTTGGCCGGCGGGCAGTCTAACACTGAAGCTTTCTTT.

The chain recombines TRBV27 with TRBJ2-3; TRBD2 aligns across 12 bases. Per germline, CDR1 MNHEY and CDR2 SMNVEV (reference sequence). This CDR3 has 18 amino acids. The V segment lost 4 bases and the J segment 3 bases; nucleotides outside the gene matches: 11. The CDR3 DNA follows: TGTGCCAGCAGTTGGAGAGCTAGCGGGGGGGCGGGGACAGATACGCAGTATTTT. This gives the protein CASSWRASGGAGTDTQYF.

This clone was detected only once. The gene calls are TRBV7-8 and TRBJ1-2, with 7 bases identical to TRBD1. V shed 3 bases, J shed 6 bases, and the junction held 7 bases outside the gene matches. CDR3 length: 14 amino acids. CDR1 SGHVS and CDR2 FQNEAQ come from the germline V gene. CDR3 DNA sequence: TGTGCCAGCAGCTTGACAGGGTTGGGAGATGGCTACACCTTC. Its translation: CASSLTGLGDGYTF.

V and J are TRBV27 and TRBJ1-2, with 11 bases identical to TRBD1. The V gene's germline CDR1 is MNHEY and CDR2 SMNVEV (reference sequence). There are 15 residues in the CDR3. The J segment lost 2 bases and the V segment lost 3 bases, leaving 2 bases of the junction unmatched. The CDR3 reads CASSFGQGANYGYTF. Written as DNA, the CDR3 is TGTGCCAGCAGTTTCGGACAGGGGGCGAACTATGGCTACACCTTC.

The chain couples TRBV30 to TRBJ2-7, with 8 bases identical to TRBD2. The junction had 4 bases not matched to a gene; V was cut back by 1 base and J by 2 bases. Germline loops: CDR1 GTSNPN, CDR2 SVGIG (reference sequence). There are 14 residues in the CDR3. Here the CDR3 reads CAWSGLAGTYEQYF. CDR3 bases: TGTGCCTGGAGTGGGTTAGCGGGGACCTACGAGCAGTACTTC.

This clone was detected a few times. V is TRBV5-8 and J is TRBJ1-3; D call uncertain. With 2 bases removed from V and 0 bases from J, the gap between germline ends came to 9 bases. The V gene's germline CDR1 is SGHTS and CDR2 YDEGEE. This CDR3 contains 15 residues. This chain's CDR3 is CASSFGGVSGNTIYF. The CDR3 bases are TGTGCCAGCAGCTTCGGCGGAGTCTCTGGAAACACCATATATTTT.

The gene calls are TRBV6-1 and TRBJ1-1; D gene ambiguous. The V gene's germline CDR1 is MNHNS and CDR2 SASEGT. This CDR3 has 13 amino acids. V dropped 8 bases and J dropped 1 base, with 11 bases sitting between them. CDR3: CASQEGGNTEAFF. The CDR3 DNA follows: TGTGCCAGCCAAGAAGGCGGGAACACTGAAGCTTTCTTT.

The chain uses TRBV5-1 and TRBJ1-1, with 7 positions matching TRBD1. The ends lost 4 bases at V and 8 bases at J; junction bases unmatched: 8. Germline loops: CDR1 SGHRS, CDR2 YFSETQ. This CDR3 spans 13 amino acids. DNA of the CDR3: TGCGCCAGCAGCACCCGACAGGGTACCGAAGCTTTCTTT. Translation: CASSTRQGTEAFF.

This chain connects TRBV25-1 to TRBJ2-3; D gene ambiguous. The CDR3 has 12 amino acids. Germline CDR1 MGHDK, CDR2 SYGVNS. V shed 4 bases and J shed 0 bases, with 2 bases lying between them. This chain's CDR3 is CASSGSTDTQYF. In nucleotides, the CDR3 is TGTGCCAGCAGTGGTAGCACAGATACGCAGTATTTT.

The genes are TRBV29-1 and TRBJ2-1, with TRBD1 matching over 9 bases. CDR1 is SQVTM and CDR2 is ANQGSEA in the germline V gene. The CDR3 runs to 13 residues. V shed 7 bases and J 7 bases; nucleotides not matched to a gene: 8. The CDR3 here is CSAPGQGTNEQFF. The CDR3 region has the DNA TGCAGCGCCCCGGGACAGGGTACAAATGAGCAGTTCTTC.

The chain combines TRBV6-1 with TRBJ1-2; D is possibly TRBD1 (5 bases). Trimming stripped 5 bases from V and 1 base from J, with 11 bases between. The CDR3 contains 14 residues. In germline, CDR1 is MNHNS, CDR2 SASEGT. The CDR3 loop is CASSPGTDNYGYTF. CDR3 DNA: TGTGCCAGCAGTCCCGGGACGGATAACTATGGCTACACCTTC.

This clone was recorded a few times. The CDR3 coding sequence is TGCGCCAGCAGCGTCGACTCCGGAGGGCAGCAGTACTTC. This sequence encodes CASSVDSGGQQYF. This chain uses TRBV5-1 with TRBJ2-7; perhaps TRBD2 as D (6 bases). V shed 4 bases and J shed 8 bases, with 16 bases lying between them. This CDR3 region has 13 residues. From germline, CDR1 is SGHRS and CDR2 YFSETQ.

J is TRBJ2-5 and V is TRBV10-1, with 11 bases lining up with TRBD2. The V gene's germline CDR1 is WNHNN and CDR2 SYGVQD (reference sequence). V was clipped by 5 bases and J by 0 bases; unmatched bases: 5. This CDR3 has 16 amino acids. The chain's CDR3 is CASSPLTSGDQETQYF. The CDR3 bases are TGCGCCAGCAGTCCCTTGACTAGCGGGGACCAAGAGACCCAGTACTTC.

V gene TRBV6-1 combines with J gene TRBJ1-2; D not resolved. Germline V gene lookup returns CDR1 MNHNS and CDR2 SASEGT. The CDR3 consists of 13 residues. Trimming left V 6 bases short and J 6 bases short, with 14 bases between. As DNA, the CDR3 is TGTGCCAGCAGCGACCCGCTAGGTAATGGCTACACCTTC. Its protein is CASSDPLGNGYTF.

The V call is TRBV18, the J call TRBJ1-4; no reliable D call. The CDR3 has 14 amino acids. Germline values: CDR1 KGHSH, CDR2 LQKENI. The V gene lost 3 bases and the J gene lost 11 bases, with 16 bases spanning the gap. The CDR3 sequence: CASSPGSPPTKLFF. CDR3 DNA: TGTGCCAGCTCACCTGGGAGTCCTCCAACTAAACTGTTTTTT.

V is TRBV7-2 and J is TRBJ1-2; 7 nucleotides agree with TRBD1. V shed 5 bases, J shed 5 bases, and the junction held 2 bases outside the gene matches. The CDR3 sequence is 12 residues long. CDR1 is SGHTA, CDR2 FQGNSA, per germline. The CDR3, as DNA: TGTGCCAGCAGCCGGGACAGTTATGGCTACACCTTC. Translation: CASSRDSYGYTF. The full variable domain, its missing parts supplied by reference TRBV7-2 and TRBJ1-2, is GAGVSQSPSNKVTEKGKDVELRCDPISGHTALYWYRQSLGQGLEFLIYFQGNSAPDKSGLPSDRFSAERTGGSVSTLTIQRTQQEDSAVYLCASSRDSYGYTFGSGTRLTVV.

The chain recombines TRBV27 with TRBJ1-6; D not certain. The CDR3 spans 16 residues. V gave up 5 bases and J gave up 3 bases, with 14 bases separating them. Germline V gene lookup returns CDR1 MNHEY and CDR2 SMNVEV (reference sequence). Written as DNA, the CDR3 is TGTGCCAGCAGTCTGAAAGACACGTTCTATAATTCACCCCTCCACTTT. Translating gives CASSLKDTFYNSPLHF.

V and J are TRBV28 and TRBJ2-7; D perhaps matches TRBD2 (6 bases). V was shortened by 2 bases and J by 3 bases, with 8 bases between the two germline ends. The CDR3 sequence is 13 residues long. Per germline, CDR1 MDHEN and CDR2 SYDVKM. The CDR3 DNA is TGTGCCAGCAGTTTACCGGGGGTCTACGAGCAGTACTTC. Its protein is CASSLPGVYEQYF.

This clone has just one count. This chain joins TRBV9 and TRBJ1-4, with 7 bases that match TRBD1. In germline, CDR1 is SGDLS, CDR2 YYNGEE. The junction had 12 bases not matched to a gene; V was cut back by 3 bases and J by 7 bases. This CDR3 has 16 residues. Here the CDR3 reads CASSEGLGTEREKLFF. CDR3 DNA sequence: TGTGCCAGCAGCGAGGGCCTCGGGACAGAACGTGAAAAACTGTTTTTT.